The rows below give T cell receptor beta chains drawn from one sample of a study of shared T cell receptors in the human thymus. The table came from immunoSEQ multiplex PCR; TCRdb's copy has only in-frame clones and leaves some out. Of 700,000 or so clones in the sample, 80% to 90% are singletons; the top ten hold around 0.01%. These data were also reused for a study on human thymus T cells.

Material: thymocytes. These receptors originate from a girl under three years old with a congenital heart defect. Both conserved end residues are part of each CDR3. The D gene is left open where the match is weak. Rows may omit the clone size; those that give it use once, few, many or a size class.

clone_size	d_call	v_call	j_call	cdr3_aa	cdr3_nt
.	.	TRBV2	TRBJ1-5	CASSEARVRQPQHF	TGTGCCAGCAGCGAGGCCCGGGTCCGACAGCCCCAGCATTTT
.	.	TRBV28	TRBJ1-5	CASRRELNQPQHF	TGTGCCAGCAGAAGAGAACTTAATCAGCCCCAGCATTTT
.	.	TRBV15	TRBJ1-5	CATSRDRSVMRNQPQHF	TGTGCCACCAGCAGAGATCGTTCTGTAATGCGAAATCAGCCCCAGCATTTT
.	.	TRBV30	TRBJ1-5	CAWTDPQYSNQPQHF	TGTGCCTGGACCGACCCACAGTATAGCAATCAGCCCCAGCATTTT
.	.	TRBV7-9	TRBJ1-1	CASSFYRDENTEAFF	TGTGCCAGCAGCTTTTACCGGGATGAGAACACTGAAGCTTTCTTT
.	TRBD1	TRBV5-1	TRBJ1-3	CASSYGTGRVNTIYF	TGCGCCAGCAGCTACGGGACAGGGAGGGTAAACACCATATATTTT
.	TRBD1	TRBV7-9	TRBJ1-2	CASSPGTGKNRDYGYTF	TGTGCCAGCAGCCCGGGGACAGGAAAGAACCGCGACTATGGCTACACCTTC
.	.	TRBV19	TRBJ1-1	CASCGLNTEAFF	TGTGCCTCCTGCGGATTGAACACTGAAGCTTTCTTT
.	TRBD1	TRBV6-5	TRBJ1-2	CASSLDRGNHGYTF	TGTGCCAGCAGTTTGGACAGGGGGAATCATGGCTACACCTTC
.	.	TRBV18	TRBJ1-3	CASSPPFPGPGGLSSGNTIYF	TGTGCCAGCTCACCACCGTTTCCGGGACCGGGGGGACTTAGCTCTGGAAACACCATATATTTT
.	.	TRBV7-2	TRBJ1-3	CASRKLSGGVAGNTIYF	TGTGCCAGCAGAAAACTAAGCGGGGGAGTAGCTGGAAACACCATATATTTT
.	.	TRBV6-1	TRBJ1-4	CASSEDGGINEKLFF	TGTGCCAGCAGTGAAGACGGGGGGATTAATGAAAAACTGTTTTTT
.	TRBD1	TRBV19	TRBJ2-5	CASRKGAVSTKETQYF	TGTGCCAGTAGAAAGGGGGCTGTTAGTACTAAAGAGACCCAGTACTTC
.	.	TRBV14	TRBJ2-1	CASSLTRVNEQFF	TGTGCCAGCAGCCTTACTAGAGTAAATGAGCAGTTCTTC
.	.	TRBV5-5	TRBJ2-1	CASSKRPGGNEQFF	TGTGCCAGCAGCAAAAGACCCGGAGGGAATGAGCAGTTCTTC
.	TRBD1	TRBV6-1	TRBJ1-5	CASSDSDRVHNQPQHF	TGTGCCAGCAGTGATTCCGACAGGGTACACAATCAGCCCCAGCATTTT
.	.	TRBV2	TRBJ1-2	CASVRTETNYGYTF	TGTGCCAGCGTCCGGACAGAGACTAACTATGGCTACACCTTC
few	TRBD1	TRBV4-2	TRBJ2-5	CASSPTPGQGQETQYF	TGTGCCAGCAGCCCAACCCCCGGACAGGGCCAAGAGACCCAGTACTTC
.	TRBD2	TRBV28	TRBJ2-7	CASSLLAGAPYEQYF	TGTGCCAGCAGTCTACTAGCGGGGGCCCCCTACGAGCAGTACTTC
.	.	TRBV9	TRBJ2-5	CASSSGRGQQETQYF	TGTGCCAGCAGCTCTGGGAGGGGACAACAAGAGACCCAGTACTTC
.	.	TRBV19	TRBJ1-6	CASTLTASSYNSPLHF	TGTGCCAGTACCCTGACTGCCAGCTCCTATAATTCACCCCTCCACTTT
.	TRBD1	TRBV5-1	TRBJ1-1	CASSFPGTGYTEAFF	TGCGCCAGCAGCTTCCCCGGGACAGGTTACACTGAAGCTTTCTTT
.	TRBD1	TRBV5-1	TRBJ2-7	CASSTTGSYEQYF	TGCGCCAGCAGCACGACAGGGAGCTACGAGCAGTACTTC
few	TRBD2	TRBV5-1	TRBJ2-7	CASSLFKRELYYEQYF	TGCGCCAGCAGCTTGTTCAAGCGGGAACTATACTACGAGCAGTACTTC
.	TRBD2	TRBV6-5	TRBJ2-7	CASSGLAGTYEQYF	TGTGCCAGCTCCGGCCTAGCGGGAACCTACGAGCAGTACTTC
.	.	TRBV6-1	TRBJ1-1	CASSPGQSGGTEAFF	TGTGCCAGCAGTCCCGGACAGTCGGGGGGCACTGAAGCTTTCTTT
.	.	TRBV7-6	TRBJ1-1	CASSLIAGGIMAEAFF	TGTGCCAGCAGCTTAATCGCAGGTGGTATTATGGCTGAAGCTTTCTTT
.	TRBD1	TRBV28	TRBJ1-2	CAVYSQGRFCGYTF	TGTGCCGTCTATTCACAGGGGAGGTTCTGCGGCTACACCTTC
.	.	TRBV6-1	TRBJ1-6	CASSEVTGTVNSPLHF	TGTGCCAGCAGTGAAGTGACGGGAACCGTAAATTCACCCCTCCACTTT
once	TRBD1	TRBV25-1	TRBJ1-3	CASTELHTGDPSGNTIYF	TGTGCCAGCACCGAACTCCATACAGGGGACCCCTCTGGAAACACCATATATTTT
once	.	TRBV5-1	TRBJ1-5	CASSFSGNQPQHF	TGCGCCAGCAGCTTCTCAGGGAATCAGCCCCAGCATTTT
.	TRBD2	TRBV30	TRBJ2-1	CAWSDPTWAGEYNEQFF	TGTGCCTGGAGTGACCCCACCTGGGCGGGGGAGTACAATGAGCAGTTCTTC
.	.	TRBV10-3	TRBJ1-3	CAISSSAFNRSGNTIYF	TGTGCCATCAGTTCCTCGGCATTCAACAGGTCCGGAAACACCATATATTTT
.	TRBD1	TRBV7-9	TRBJ1-1	CASSLARDRGAEAFF	TGTGCCAGCAGCTTAGCGCGGGACAGGGGCGCTGAAGCTTTCTTT
.	TRBD1	TRBV29-1	TRBJ2-1	CSVHNRGPPSYNEQFF	TGCAGCGTACACAACAGGGGCCCTCCCTCCTACAATGAGCAGTTCTTC
.	.	TRBV29-1	TRBJ1-1	CSARGLRNTEAFF	TGCAGCGCCAGAGGGTTGCGGAACACTGAAGCTTTCTTT
.	.	TRBV7-8	TRBJ1-6	CASSLEPKPYNSPLHF	TGTGCCAGCAGCTTAGAACCAAAGCCCTATAATTCACCCCTCCACTTT
.	.	TRBV2	TRBJ2-7	CASSGEVYYEQYF	TGTGCCAGCAGTGGGGAGGTCTACTACGAGCAGTACTTC
few	.	TRBV27	TRBJ2-5	CASTDSRQETQYF	TGTGCCAGCACGGACAGTCGACAAGAGACCCAGTACTTC
once	TRBD1	TRBV25-1	TRBJ2-7	CASSTQGATYEQYF	TGTGCCAGCAGCACTCAGGGGGCCACCTACGAGCAGTACTTC
.	.	TRBV30	TRBJ2-7	CAWSDWRYEQYF	TGTGCCTGGAGTGACTGGCGGTACGAGCAGTACTTC
few	.	TRBV6-6	TRBJ2-7	CATSDRSYEQYF	TGTGCCACCAGCGACAGATCCTACGAGCAGTACTTC
.	.	TRBV4-1	TRBJ1-2	CASSQDPAGQRDCIGYTF	TGCGCCAGCAGCCAAGATCCCGCAGGCCAACGGGACTGTATTGGCTACACTTTC
.	.	TRBV9	TRBJ1-2	CASSQDGRHNYGYTF	TGTGCCAGCTCACAGGACGGACGACATAACTATGGCTACACCTTC
.	.	TRBV5-6	TRBJ1-1	CASSLALLAVNTEAFF	TGTGCCAGCAGCTTGGCTCTGTTGGCAGTCAACACTGAAGCTTTCTTT